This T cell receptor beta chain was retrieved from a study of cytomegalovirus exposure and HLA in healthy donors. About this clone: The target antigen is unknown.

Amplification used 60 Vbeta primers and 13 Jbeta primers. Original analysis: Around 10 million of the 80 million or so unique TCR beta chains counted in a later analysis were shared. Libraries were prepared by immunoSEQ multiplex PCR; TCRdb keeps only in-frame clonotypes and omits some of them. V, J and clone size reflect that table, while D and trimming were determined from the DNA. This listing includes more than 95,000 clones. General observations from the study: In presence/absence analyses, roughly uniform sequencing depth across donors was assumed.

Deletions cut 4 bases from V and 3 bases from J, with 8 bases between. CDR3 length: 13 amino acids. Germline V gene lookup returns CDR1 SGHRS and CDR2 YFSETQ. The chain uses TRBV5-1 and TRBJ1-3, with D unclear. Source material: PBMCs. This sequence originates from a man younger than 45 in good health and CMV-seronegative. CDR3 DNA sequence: TGCGCCAGCAGCCCCCTTCTTGGAAACACCATATATTTT. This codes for CASSPLLGNTIYF.